A single sample gave rise to the 3 T cell receptor beta chains below, sequenced in a study of blood T cell repertoires in COVID-19. Sequenced by immunoSEQ multiplex PCR; TCRdb stores in-frame clones only, minus some. The sample lists roughly 120,000 clones; about 82% were seen once. The sample consisted of peripheral blood. These receptors came from a human donor in a cohort sampled during active COVID-19.

The chain carries TRBV28 and TRBJ1-2; 8 bases fit TRBD1. The V segment lost 6 bases and the J segment 4 bases; nucleotides outside the gene matches: 16. The length of the CDR3 is 17 residues. Germline V gene data show CDR1 as MDHEN and CDR2 as SYDVKM. The CDR3 loop is CASSSRQGPITPYGYTF. The CDR3 DNA reads TGTGCCAGCAGCTCAAGACAGGGGCCGATTACCCCCTATGGCTACACCTTC.

The chain joins TRBV6-5 to TRBJ2-3; D perhaps matches TRBD2 (5 bases). The V gene's germline CDR1 is MNHEY and CDR2 SVGAGI. The CDR3 runs to 14 residues. The V and J ends lost 2 bases and 1 base respectively, with 7 bases between them. CDR3: CASSYAGRTDTQYF. CDR3 nucleotides: TGTGCCAGCAGTTACGCGGGTCGCACAGATACGCAGTATTTT.

The chain is built from TRBV4-3 and TRBJ2-7; the match to TRBD1 covers 10 bases. Germline CDR1 is LGHNA and CDR2 is YSLEER. CDR3 length equals 16 residues. The junction had 9 bases not matched to a gene; V was cut back by 3 bases and J by 4 bases. CDR3 bases: TGCGCCAGCAGCCAGGGGGGTAGGACAGGGGGGTACGAGCAGTACTTC. This sequence encodes CASSQGGRTGGYEQYF.